This entry lists 19 T cell receptor beta chains sequenced from one sample in a study of cytomegalovirus exposure and HLA in healthy donors. The PCR employed 60 Vbeta primers together with 13 Jbeta primers. Sequenced by immunoSEQ multiplex PCR; TCRdb stores in-frame clones only, minus some. Counted here are around 150,000 clones, 65% to 80% occurring once; the ten biggest clones make up roughly 1.9%. Specimen: PBMCs. The receptors stem from a female donor in good health and CMV-seronegative.

The chain combines TRBV15 with TRBJ2-3; D unclear. Germline CDR1 is LNHNV and CDR2 is YYDKDF (reference sequence). The V end lost 0 bases, the J end lost 1 base, and 11 bases lay between the germline ends. The CDR3 length is 16 residues. CDR3 coding DNA: TGTGCCACCAGCAGAGATAAAGCATCCGGCACAGATACGCAGTATTTT. It is translated as CATSRDKASGTDTQYF.

The rearrangement joins TRBV19 to TRBJ2-2; TRBD1 aligns across 8 bases. There are 15 residues in the CDR3. Germline values: CDR1 LNHDA, CDR2 SQIVND (reference sequence). With 4 bases clipped from V and 7 bases from J, the junction kept 8 bases outside the gene matches. CDR3 bases: TGTGCCAGTAGTAAAAGGACAGGGAGTGACGGGGAGCTGTTTTTT. Translating it yields CASSKRTGSDGELFF.

The sample holds a few counts of this clone. This rearrangement joins TRBV9 to TRBJ2-2, with D perhaps matching TRBD2 (7 bases). The CDR3 has 15 amino acids. The germline CDR1 and CDR2 sequences are SGDLS and YYNGEE. Trimming shortened V by 4 bases and J by 3 bases, and 13 bases separated the two germline ends. In nucleotides, the CDR3 is TGTGCCAGCAGCCTGGGAGGGGGGTACACCGGGGAGCTGTTTTTT. Translating gives CASSLGGGYTGELFF.

The V and J genes are TRBV5-1 and TRBJ2-1; a weak D match, TRBD1 (5 bases). V was clipped by 5 bases and J by 0 bases, with 12 bases between them. The CDR3 contains 15 residues. Looked up from germline, CDR1 is SGHRS and CDR2 is YFSETQ. In DNA, the CDR3 is TGCGCCAGCAGGCTGGCAGGGCCCTCCTACAATGAGCAGTTCTTC. It encodes CASRLAGPSYNEQFF.

V usage is TRBV6-5 and J usage is TRBJ1-1; 9 nucleotides align to TRBD1. Unmatched junction bases numbered 4, after V lost 4 bases and J lost 1 base. Germline-derived CDR1 and CDR2 are MNHEY and SVGAGI. The CDR3 consists of 15 residues. The CDR3 reads CASSSPDRGNTEAFF. The DNA of the CDR3 is TGTGCCAGCAGTTCTCCGGACAGGGGGAACACTGAAGCTTTCTTT.

The chain uses TRBV15 and TRBJ2-6, with unresolved D. Germline V gene lookup returns CDR1 LNHNV and CDR2 YYDKDF (reference sequence). The CDR3 totals 17 residues. The V end was cut by 0 bases, the J end by 2 bases, with 11 bases between. DNA for the CDR3: TGTGCCACCAGCAGAGAAATCGTGTTCGCTGGGGCCAACGTCCTGACTTTC. The encoded protein is CATSREIVFAGANVLTF.

This clone was counted a few times. The V gene is TRBV7-2, the J gene TRBJ2-1; 10 nucleotides match TRBD2. The J segment lost 6 bases and the V segment lost 7 bases, leaving 6 bases of the junction unmatched. The CDR3 extends over 14 amino acids. Looked up from germline, CDR1 is SGHTA and CDR2 is FQGNSA. The CDR3: CASNPGTSANEQFF. In nucleotides, the CDR3 is TGTGCCAGCAACCCCGGGACTAGCGCCAATGAGCAGTTCTTC.

The chain employs TRBV19 and TRBJ1-2; D is perhaps TRBD1 (6 bases). This CDR3 contains 14 residues. Germline CDR1 reads LNHDA; CDR2 reads SQIVND (reference sequence). V lost 0 bases to trimming and J lost 2 bases, with 7 bases between them. CDR3 DNA: TGTGCCAGTAGTATAGAAACAGGGAACTATGGCTACACCTTC. It encodes CASSIETGNYGYTF. Using reference TRBV19 and TRBJ1-2 for the parts outside the CDR3, the full variable domain is DGGITQSPKYLFRKEGQNVTLSCEQNLNHDAMYWYRQDPGQGLRLIYYSQIVNDFQKGDIAEGYSVSREKKESFPLTVTSAQKNPTAFYLCASSIETGNYGYTFGSGTRLTVV.

This clone has just a few counts. This rearrangement joins TRBV29-1 to TRBJ2-7; no clear D gene. This CDR3 contains 13 residues. Germline V gene sequence: CDR1 SQVTM, CDR2 ANQGSEA. Trimming pared 6 bases from V and 2 bases from J, leaving 14 bases between. The CDR3 here is CSVVPDFTYEQYF. In DNA, the CDR3 is TGCAGCGTCGTTCCTGACTTCACCTACGAGCAGTACTTC.

The V gene is TRBV5-1, the J gene TRBJ1-1; no reliable D call. Trimming removed 2 bases at V and 0 bases at J, with 5 bases between. The CDR3 totals 13 residues. The germline V gene encodes CDR1 SGHRS and CDR2 YFSETQ. CDR3 sequence (DNA): TGCGCCAGCAGCTTCTCCTTGAACACTGAAGCTTTCTTT. This codes for CASSFSLNTEAFF.

CDR3 DNA: TGTGCCAGCAGCGTAGGGCAGGGGGGCCAGCCCCAGCATTTT. This sequence encodes CASSVGQGGQPQHF. The V gene is TRBV9, the J gene TRBJ1-5; 7 nucleotides match TRBD1. The CDR3 is 14 amino acids. CDR1 and CDR2 (germline): SGDLS, YYNGEE. Unmatched junction bases numbered 4, after V lost 0 bases and J lost 7 bases.

The chain has TRBV18 and TRBJ1-1, with D possibly being TRBD1 (6 bases). The CDR3 consists of 13 residues. The V end lost 3 bases, the J end lost 8 bases, and 13 bases lay between the germline ends. Germline V gene data show CDR1 as KGHSH and CDR2 as LQKENI. In DNA form, the CDR3 reads TGTGCCAGCTCACCTATCAGGGGCTCGGAAGCTTTCTTT. Protein product: CASSPIRGSEAFF.

This clone showed up just a few times. The V call is TRBV5-1, the J call TRBJ1-4; D is perhaps TRBD1 (6 bases). Germline CDR1 and CDR2: SGHRS and YFSETQ. V shed 4 bases and J shed 5 bases, with 12 bases lying between them. This CDR3 has 14 amino acids. DNA for the CDR3: TGCGCCAGCAGCGCGACAGGTCTGAATGAAAAACTGTTTTTT. This codes for CASSATGLNEKLFF.

The CDR3 region has the DNA TGTGCCAGCAGCGTAGAACGCGGGGGGGACTACAATGAGCAGTTCTTC. This sequence encodes CASSVERGGDYNEQFF. The V call is TRBV9, the J call TRBJ2-1, with 9 bases matching TRBD2. CDR1 is SGDLS and CDR2 is YYNGEE in the germline V gene. J lost 3 bases, V lost 0 bases, and 4 bases had no gene match. The CDR3 totals 16 residues.

The sample holds one count of this clone. This chain connects TRBV5-1 to TRBJ2-3; D gene unclear. CDR1 and CDR2 (germline): SGHRS, YFSETQ. Trimming pared 0 bases from V and 1 base from J, leaving 3 bases between. The CDR3 has 13 residues. CDR3 residues: CASSLGRTDTQYF. Written as DNA, the CDR3 is TGCGCCAGCAGCTTGGGGCGCACAGATACGCAGTATTTT.

This rearrangement joins TRBV25-1 to TRBJ2-5, with D unresolved. The CDR3 has 11 amino acids. V lost 8 bases and J lost 9, with 13 bases in between. Germline CDR1 is MGHDK and CDR2 is SYGVNS. As DNA, the CDR3 is TGTGCCAGCCGATTGGAGATGGCCCAGTACTTC. Protein: CASRLEMAQYF.

The V and J genes are TRBV7-3 and TRBJ2-5, with 9 bases aligning to TRBD1. There are 15 residues in the CDR3. Trimming cost V 5 bases and J 5 bases; bases outside gene matches: 9. The germline V gene has CDR1 SGHTA and CDR2 FQGTGA. DNA for the CDR3: TGTGCCAGCAGCCCAGGGACAGGGAAGGCGGAGACCCAGTACTTC. Protein sequence: CASSPGTGKAETQYF. The full variable domain, its missing parts supplied by reference TRBV7-3 and TRBJ2-5, is GAGVSQTPSNKVTEKGKYVELRCDPISGHTALYWYRQSLGQGPEFLIYFQGTGAADDSGLPNDRFFAVRPEGSVSTLKIQRTERGDSAVYLCASSPGTGKAETQYFGPGTRLLVL.

This clone was seen more than once but under ten times. V is TRBV19 and J is TRBJ1-2; D call uncertain. V was cut by 3 bases and J by 7 bases, with 9 bases left in between. Germline CDR1 is LNHDA and CDR2 is SQIVND (reference sequence). The CDR3 length is 12 residues. Here the CDR3 DNA reads TGTGCCAGTAGTATTATCAGAGGTGGCTACACCTTC. Its protein product is CASSIIRGGYTF.

This clone appeared a single time. This chain connects TRBV18 to TRBJ1-1, with D uncertain. The V and J ends lost 4 bases and 0 bases respectively, with 12 bases between them. The length of the CDR3 is 15 residues. Germline V gene data show CDR1 as KGHSH and CDR2 as LQKENI. Written as DNA, the CDR3 is TGTGCCAGCTCACTCGGAGAGGGTTTGAACACTGAAGCTTTCTTT. It encodes CASSLGEGLNTEAFF.